This TCR beta chain was sequenced for a study of T cell responses to AZD1222 COVID-19 vaccine. Study results and caveats: At baseline, just 6 or 7 AZD1222 recipients tested seropositive. Donors were mostly white British, more females; clonal diversity possibly underestimated.

This CDR3 region has 15 residues. V was clipped by 2 bases and J by 0 bases, with 8 bases between them. From germline, CDR1 is ENHRY and CDR2 SYGVKD. Assay: immunoSEQ multiplex PCR; the TCRdb copy retains only in-frame clones and omits some. The sample holds around 130,000 clones; about 86% are singletons and the top ten take roughly an eighth. Concerning this clone: Its target is unknown.

The sequence came from an adult in good health. The sample was peripheral blood, taken on day 0 of AZD1222 vaccination. The rearrangement links TRBV10-3 to TRBJ2-1; D not certain. Here the CDR3 reads CAISEGPSSYNEQFF. The CDR3, as DNA: TGTGCCATCAGTGAGGGCCCAAGCTCCTACAATGAGCAGTTCTTC.